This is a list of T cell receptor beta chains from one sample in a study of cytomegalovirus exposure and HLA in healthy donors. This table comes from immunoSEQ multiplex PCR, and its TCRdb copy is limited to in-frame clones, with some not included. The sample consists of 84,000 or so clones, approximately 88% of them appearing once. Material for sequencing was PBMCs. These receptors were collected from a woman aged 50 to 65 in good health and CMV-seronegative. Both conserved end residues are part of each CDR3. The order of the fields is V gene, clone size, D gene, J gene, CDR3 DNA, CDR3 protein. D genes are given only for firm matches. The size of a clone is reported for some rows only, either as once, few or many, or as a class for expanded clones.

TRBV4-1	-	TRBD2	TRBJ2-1	TGCGCCAGCAGCCCAGGACTAGTCCCCTACAATGAGCAGTTCTTC	CASSPGLVPYNEQFF
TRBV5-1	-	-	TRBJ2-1	TGCGCCAGCAGCTTGGTGGGGGGGCGCTCCTACAATGAGCAGTTCTTC	CASSLVGGRSYNEQFF
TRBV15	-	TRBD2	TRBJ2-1	TGTGCCACCAGCATAAGCGGGAGGGCCAATGAGCAGTTCTTC	CATSISGRANEQFF
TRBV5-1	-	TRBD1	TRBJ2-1	TGCGCCAGCAGCTTACCACAGGGCCGAACCGGGACAGGGGGTGACAATGAGCAGTTCTTC	CASSLPQGRTGTGGDNEQFF
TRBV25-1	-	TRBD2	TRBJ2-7	TGTGCCAGCAGTGGAACTAGCCCAGAGGGACTATACGAGCAGTACTTC	CASSGTSPEGLYEQYF
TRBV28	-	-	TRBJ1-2	TGTGCCAGCAGTTTCCCCGGCGGGCGGAGGGGCTACACCTTC	CASSFPGGRRGYTF
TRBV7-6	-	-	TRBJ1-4	TGTGCCAGCAGCTCGGGCCAGGGGAGAACTAATGAAAAACTGTTTTTT	CASSSGQGRTNEKLFF
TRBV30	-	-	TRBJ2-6	TGTGCCTGGAGTGGACAGTCTGGGGCCAACGTCCTGACTTTC	CAWSGQSGANVLTF
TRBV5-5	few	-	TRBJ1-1	TGTGCCAGCAGACAGGACAGTAAGAACACTGAAGCTTTCTTT	CASRQDSKNTEAFF
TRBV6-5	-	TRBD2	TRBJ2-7	TGTGCCAGCAGTCAGCGGGACTACGAGCAGTACTTC	CASSQRDYEQYF
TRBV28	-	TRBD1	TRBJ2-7	TGTGCCAGCAGACCTCCCGACAGGGATGGTAACGAGCAGTACTTC	CASRPPDRDGNEQYF
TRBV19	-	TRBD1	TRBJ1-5	TGTGCCAGTAGGGGCGGACAGGGTTATCAGCCCCAGCATTTT	CASRGGQGYQPQHF
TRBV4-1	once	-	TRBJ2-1	TGCGCCAGCAGCCATCCCCGAGTATCCTACAATGAGCAGTTCTTC	CASSHPRVSYNEQFF
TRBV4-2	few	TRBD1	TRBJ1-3	TGTGCCAGCAGCGAGGGACAGAAGGACTCTGGAAACACCATATATTTT	CASSEGQKDSGNTIYF
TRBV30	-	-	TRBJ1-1	TGTGCCTGGAGGCCCGATATCGGGTTCCGTGGCACTGAAGCTTTCTTT	CAWRPDIGFRGTEAFF
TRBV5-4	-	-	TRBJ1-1	TGTGCCAGCAGCCGTTTACTCGGGATGAACACTGAAGCTTTCTTT	CASSRLLGMNTEAFF
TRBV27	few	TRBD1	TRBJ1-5	TGTGCCAGCAGACTGGGACAGGGCAATCAGCCCCAGCATTTT	CASRLGQGNQPQHF
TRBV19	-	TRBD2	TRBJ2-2	TGTGCCAGCACCATGGCGGGGGTGAACACCGGGGAGCTGTTTTTT	CASTMAGVNTGELFF
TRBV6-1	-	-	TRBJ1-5	TGTGCCAGCAGTGATCCTAGGGGTAATCAGCCCCAGCATTTT	CASSDPRGNQPQHF
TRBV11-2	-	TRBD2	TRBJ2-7	TGTGCCAGCAGCCCTACTAGCGGGAGTGATCTATCCTACGAGCAGTACTTC	CASSPTSGSDLSYEQYF
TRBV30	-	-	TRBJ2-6	TGTGCCTTAGGACAGCCCTCTGGGGCCAACGTCCTGACTTTC	CALGQPSGANVLTF
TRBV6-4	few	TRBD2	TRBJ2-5	TGTGCCAGCAGTGTAAGGGAGGGAGAGACCCAGTACTTC	CASSVREGETQYF
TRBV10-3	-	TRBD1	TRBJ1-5	TGTGCCATCAGACAGGGGGGGGATCAGCCCCAGCATTTT	CAIRQGGDQPQHF
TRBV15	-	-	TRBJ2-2	TGTGCCACCAGCAGAGTGGCCGATAACACCGGGGAGCTGTTTTTT	CATSRVADNTGELFF
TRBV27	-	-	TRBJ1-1	TGTGCCAGCAGTTTAAGCGGTAGACTGAACACTGAAGCTTTCTTT	CASSLSGRLNTEAFF
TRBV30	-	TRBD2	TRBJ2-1	TGTGCCTGGAGTCCATTGGCGGGGGTCGATGAGCAGTTCTTC	CAWSPLAGVDEQFF
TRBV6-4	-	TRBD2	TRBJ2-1	TGTGCCAGCAGTGAAGTCGTCGGGACTAGGCTCAATGAGCAGTTCTTC	CASSEVVGTRLNEQFF
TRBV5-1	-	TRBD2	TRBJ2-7	TGCGCCAGCAGCTTAGTACCTAGCGGGAAGAGCTCCTACGAGCAGTACTTC	CASSLVPSGKSSYEQYF
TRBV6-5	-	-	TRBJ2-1	TGTGCCAGCAGCTCCCTCCAGGGTGCCTACAATGAGCAGTTCTTC	CASSSLQGAYNEQFF
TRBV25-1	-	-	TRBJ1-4	TGTGCCAGTAGAGGGAGTCCTAATGAAAAACTGTTTTTT	CASRGSPNEKLFF
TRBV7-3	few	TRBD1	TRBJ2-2	TGTGCCAGCAGCTTCCAGGGGGCCGGGGAGCTGTTTTTT	CASSFQGAGELFF
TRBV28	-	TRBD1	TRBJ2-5	TGTGCCAGCAGTAGACAGGGGGAGAGAGTAGAGACCCAGTACTTC	CASSRQGERVETQYF
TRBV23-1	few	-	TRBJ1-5	TGCGCCAGCAGCAGGGCTGATTCTAGCAATCAGCCCCAGCATTTT	CASSRADSSNQPQHF
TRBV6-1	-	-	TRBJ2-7	TGTGCCAGCAGTGACACGACAGGCTACGAGCAGTACTTC	CASSDTTGYEQYF
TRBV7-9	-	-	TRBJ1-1	TGTGCCAGCAGCTTAGATAGGACAGTTGGCACTGAAGCTTTCTTT	CASSLDRTVGTEAFF
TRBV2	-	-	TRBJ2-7	TGTGCCAGCAGGGGTGGGCCAGGGCCCTCCTACGAGCAGTACTTC	CASRGGPGPSYEQYF
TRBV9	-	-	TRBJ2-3	TGTGCCAGCAGCCCCGGGCAGGGGCCTAGTACGCAGTATTTT	CASSPGQGPSTQYF
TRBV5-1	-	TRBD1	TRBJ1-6	TGCGCCAGCAGCACAGACAGGGGACCCTATAATTCACCCCTCCACTTT	CASSTDRGPYNSPLHF
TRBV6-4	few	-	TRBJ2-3	TGTGCCAGCAGTGACGGGGGGGCTAGCACAGATACGCAGTATTTT	CASSDGGASTDTQYF
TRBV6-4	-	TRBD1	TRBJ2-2	TGTGCCAGCAGACAGGGGGCGAACACCGGGGAGCTGTTTTTT	CASRQGANTGELFF
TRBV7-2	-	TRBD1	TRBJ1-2	TGTGCCAGCAGCTTAGGGGGACAGGGAGGCTATGGCTACACCTTC	CASSLGGQGGYGYTF
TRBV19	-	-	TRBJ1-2	TGTGCCAGTAGTACTGGGGGGGGCGCCTATGGCTACACCTTC	CASSTGGGAYGYTF
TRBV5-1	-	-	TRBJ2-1	TGCGCCAGCAGCAAGGACAGCCAAAGGCGGTTCTTC	CASSKDSQRRFF